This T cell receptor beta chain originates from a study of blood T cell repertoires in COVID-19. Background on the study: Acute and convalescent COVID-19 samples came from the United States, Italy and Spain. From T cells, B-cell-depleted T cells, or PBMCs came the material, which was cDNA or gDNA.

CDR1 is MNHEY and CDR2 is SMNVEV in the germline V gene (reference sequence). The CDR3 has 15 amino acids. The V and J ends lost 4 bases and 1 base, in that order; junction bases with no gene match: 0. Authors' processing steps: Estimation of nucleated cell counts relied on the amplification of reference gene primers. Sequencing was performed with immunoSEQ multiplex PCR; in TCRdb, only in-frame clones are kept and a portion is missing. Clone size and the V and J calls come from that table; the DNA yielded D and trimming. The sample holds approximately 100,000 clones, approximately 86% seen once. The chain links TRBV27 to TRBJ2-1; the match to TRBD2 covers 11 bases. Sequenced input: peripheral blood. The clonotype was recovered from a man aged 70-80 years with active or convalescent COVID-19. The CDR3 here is CASSSSGGSYNEQFF. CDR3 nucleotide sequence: TGTGCCAGCAGTTCTAGCGGGGGGTCCTACAATGAGCAGTTCTTC.